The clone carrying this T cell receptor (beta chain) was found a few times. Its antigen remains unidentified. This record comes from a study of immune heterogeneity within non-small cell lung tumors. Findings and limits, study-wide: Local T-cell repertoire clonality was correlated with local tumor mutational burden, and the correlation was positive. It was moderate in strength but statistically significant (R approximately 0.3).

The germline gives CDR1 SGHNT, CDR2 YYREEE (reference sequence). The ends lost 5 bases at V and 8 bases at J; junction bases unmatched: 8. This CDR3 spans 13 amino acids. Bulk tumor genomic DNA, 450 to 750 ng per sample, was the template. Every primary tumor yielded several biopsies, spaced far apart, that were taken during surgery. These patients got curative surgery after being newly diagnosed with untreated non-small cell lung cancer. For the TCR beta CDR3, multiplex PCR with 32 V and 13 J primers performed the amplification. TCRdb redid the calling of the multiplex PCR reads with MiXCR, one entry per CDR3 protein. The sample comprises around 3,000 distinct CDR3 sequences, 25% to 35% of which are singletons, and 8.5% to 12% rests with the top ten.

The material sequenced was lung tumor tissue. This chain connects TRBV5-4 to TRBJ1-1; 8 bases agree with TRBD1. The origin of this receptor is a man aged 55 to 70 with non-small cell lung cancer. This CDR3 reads CASRPGGAAEAFF. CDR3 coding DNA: TGTGCCAGCAGACCAGGGGGCGCGGCAGAAGCTTTCTTT.